One T cell receptor (beta chain) is described in this entry. The antigen is unknown. V gave up 2 bases and J gave up 1 base; unmatched junction bases: 17. CDR1 and CDR2 (germline): SGDLS, YYNGEE. This CDR3 contains 19 residues. This entry is derived from a study of cytomegalovirus exposure and HLA in healthy donors. Study details: Roughly 80% of roughly 430 genotyped donors fell in the Caucasian-associated ancestry cluster. Study observations and caveats: Highest at DRB1 and lowest at HLA-C, TCR association rates differed among HLA loci in a later analysis. Some segments of the V type, notably TRBV6-2 and TRBV6-3, were excluded as indistinguishable. At a 0.05 false discovery rate, a later analysis found about 17,000 TCR beta sequences to be associated with HLA alleles.

The PCR contained 60 Vbeta and 13 Jbeta primers. This table comes from immunoSEQ multiplex PCR, and its TCRdb copy is limited to in-frame clones, with some not included. The data hold some 140,000 clones, with 80% to 90% observed a single time. This sequence joins TRBV9 and TRBJ1-2; 7 nucleotides align to TRBD1. The TCR comes from a woman aged 25 to 39 in good health and CMV-seronegative. The sample was PBMCs. The CDR3, as DNA: TGTGCCAGCAGCGTTGGGGGTAGAAGGGACAGATCCCATAACTATGGCTACACCTTC. This sequence encodes CASSVGGRRDRSHNYGYTF.